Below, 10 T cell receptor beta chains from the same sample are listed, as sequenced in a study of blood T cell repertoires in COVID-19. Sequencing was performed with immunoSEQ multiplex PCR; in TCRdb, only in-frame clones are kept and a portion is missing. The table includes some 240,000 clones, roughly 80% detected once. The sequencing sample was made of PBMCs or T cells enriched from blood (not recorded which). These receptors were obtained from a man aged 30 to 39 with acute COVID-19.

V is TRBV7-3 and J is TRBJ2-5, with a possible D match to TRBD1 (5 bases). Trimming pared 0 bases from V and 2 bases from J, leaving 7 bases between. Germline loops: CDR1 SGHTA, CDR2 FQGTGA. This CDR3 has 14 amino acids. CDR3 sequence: CASSLTNRQETQYF. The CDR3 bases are TGTGCCAGCAGCTTAACGAACAGGCAAGAGACCCAGTACTTC.

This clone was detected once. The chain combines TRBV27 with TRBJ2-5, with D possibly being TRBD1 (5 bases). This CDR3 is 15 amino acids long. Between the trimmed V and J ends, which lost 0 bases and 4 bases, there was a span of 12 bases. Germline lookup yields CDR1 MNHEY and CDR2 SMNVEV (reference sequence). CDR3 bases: TGTGCCAGCAGTTTATCGATGGGGCCAGGAGAGACCCAGTACTTC. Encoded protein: CASSLSMGPGETQYF.

CDR3: CASSLGSGVRSYGYTF. The CDR3 DNA reads TGTGCCAGCAGCTTGGGGTCCGGGGTAAGGAGCTATGGCTACACCTTC. This rearrangement joins TRBV5-4 to TRBJ1-2; no clear D. Germline V gene lookup returns CDR1 SGHNT and CDR2 YYREEE (reference sequence). Between the trimmed V and J ends, which lost 0 bases and 4 bases, there was a span of 16 bases. The CDR3 is 16 amino acids. The entire variable domain, with the rest obtained from reference TRBV5-4 and TRBJ1-2, is as follows: ETGVTQSPTHLIKTRGQQVTLRCSSQSGHNTVSWYQQALGQGPQFIFQYYREEENGRGNFPPRFSGLQFPNYSSELNVNALELDDSALYLCASSLGSGVRSYGYTFGSGTRLTVV.

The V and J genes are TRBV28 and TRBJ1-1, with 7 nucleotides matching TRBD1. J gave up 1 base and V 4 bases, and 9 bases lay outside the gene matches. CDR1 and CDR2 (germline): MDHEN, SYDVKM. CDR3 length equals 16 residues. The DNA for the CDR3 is TGTGCCAGCAGTTCCCGACCGGGACAGCGGAACACTGAAGCTTTCTTT. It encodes CASSSRPGQRNTEAFF.

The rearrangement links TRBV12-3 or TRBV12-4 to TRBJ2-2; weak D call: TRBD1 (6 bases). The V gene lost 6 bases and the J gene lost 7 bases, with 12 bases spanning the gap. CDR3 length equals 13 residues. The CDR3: CASRPGTIGELFF. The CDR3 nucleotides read TGTGCCAGCAGACCCGGGACAATCGGGGAGCTGTTTTTT.

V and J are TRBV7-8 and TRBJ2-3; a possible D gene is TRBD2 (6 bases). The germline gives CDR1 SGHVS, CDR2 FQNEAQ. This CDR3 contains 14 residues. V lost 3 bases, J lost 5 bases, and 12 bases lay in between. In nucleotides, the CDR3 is TGTGCCAGCAGCTTGGGGCCCGGGGGAGATACGCAGTATTTT. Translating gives CASSLGPGGDTQYF.

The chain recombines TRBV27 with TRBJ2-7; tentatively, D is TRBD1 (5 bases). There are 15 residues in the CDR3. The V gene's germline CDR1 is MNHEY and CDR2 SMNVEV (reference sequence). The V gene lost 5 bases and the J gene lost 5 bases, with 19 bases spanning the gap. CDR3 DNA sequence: TGTGCCAGCAGTCCCACAGGCGTCAAACGCGACGAGCAGTACGTC. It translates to CASSPTGVKRDEQYV.

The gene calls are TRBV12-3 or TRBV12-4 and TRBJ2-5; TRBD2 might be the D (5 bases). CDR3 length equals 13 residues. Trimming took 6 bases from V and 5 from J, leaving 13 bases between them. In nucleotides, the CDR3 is TGTGCCAGCAGGCAATCGGGGTGGGAGACCCAGTACTTC. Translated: CASRQSGWETQYF.

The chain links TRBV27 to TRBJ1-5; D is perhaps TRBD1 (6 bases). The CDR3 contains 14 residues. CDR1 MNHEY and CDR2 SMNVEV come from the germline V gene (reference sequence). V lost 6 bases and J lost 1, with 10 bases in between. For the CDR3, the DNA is TGTGCCAGCAGACAGGGCGCGAGCAATCAGCCCCAGCATTTT. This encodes CASRQGASNQPQHF.

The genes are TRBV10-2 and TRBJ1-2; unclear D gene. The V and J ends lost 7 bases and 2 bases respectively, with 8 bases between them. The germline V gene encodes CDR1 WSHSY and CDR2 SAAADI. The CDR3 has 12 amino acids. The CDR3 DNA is TGCGCCAGCACGTCCGGGAACTATGGCTACACCTTC. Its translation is CASTSGNYGYTF.